The rows below give T cell receptor beta chains drawn from one sample of a study of CD4 and CD8 cells across lung adenocarcinoma regions. TCRdb itself ran the PCR reads through MiXCR, one entry per CDR3 protein. The table includes fewer than 4,500 distinct CDR3 sequences, roughly two thirds detected once. Sequenced input: CD8+ T cells from the margin of a lung tumor. The receptors derive from a female donor with lung adenocarcinoma. The CD4 and CD8 labels of this study may be unreliable. The CDR3 runs from the conserved cysteine through the conserved F or W. A D gene is named only where the DNA matches it firmly. Size values are once, few and many counts, or a class for expanded clones, and some rows have none.

>TRBV11-3|.|TRBD2|TRBJ2-1
CASSFGAGVYNEQFF
TGTGCCAGCAGTTTCGGGGCGGGAGTATACAATGAGCAGTTCTTC
>TRBV6-1|.|TRBD1|TRBJ2-7
CASSEQPGQGPYEQYF
TGTGCCAGCAGTGAACAACCGGGACAGGGACCCTACGAGCAGTACTTC
>TRBV7-2|.|.|TRBJ2-3
CASSLTRDTDTQYF
TGTGCCAGCAGCTTAACCCGGGACACAGATACGCAGTATTTT
>TRBV12-3/TRBV12-4|.|TRBD1|TRBJ2-1
CASSLDRGISNEQFF
TGTGCCAGCAGTTTGGACAGGGGTATAAGCAATGAGCAGTTCTTC
>TRBV7-2|.|TRBD1|TRBJ2-1
CASSFRQGSYNEQFF
TGTGCCAGCAGCTTCCGACAGGGTTCCTACAATGAGCAGTTCTTC
>TRBV6-1|few|.|TRBJ1-6
CASSRGGSYNSPLHF
TGTGCCAGCAGTCGAGGGGGTTCCTACAATTCACCCCTCCACTTT
>TRBV7-2|.|.|TRBJ2-7
CASSIDSRSYEQYF
TGTGCCAGCAGCATTGACTCCCGATCCTACGAGCAGTACTTC
>TRBV6-1|few|TRBD1|TRBJ2-1
CASSEVRDRLGEQFF
TGTGCCAGCAGTGAAGTCCGGGACAGGCTGGGTGAGCAGTTCTTC
>TRBV6-1|.|.|TRBJ2-7
CAGSGSRAPDTQYF
TGTGCCGGGAGTGGGTCCCGTGCCCCAGATACGCAGTACTTC
>TRBV6-1|.|.|TRBJ2-1
CASSAGGAGGNEQFF
TGTGCCAGCAGTGCTGGGGGGGCCGGTGGCAATGAGCAGTTCTTC
>TRBV6-1|.|.|TRBJ2-1
CASRKQGFGYNEQFF
TGTGCCAGCAGAAAGCAGGGCTTTGGATACAATGAGCAGTTCTTC
>TRBV6-1|.|.|TRBJ2-5
CASSVGIQETQYF
TGTGCCAGCAGTGTAGGGATCCAAGAGACCCAGTACTTC
>TRBV7-9|.|.|TRBJ1-4
CASSLQVREKLFF
TGTGCCAGCAGCTTACAAGTGAGGGAAAAACTGTTTTTT
>TRBV23-1|.|TRBD1|TRBJ2-1
CASSQLRRGQGAEQFF
TGCGCCAGCAGTCAACTCCGCAGGGGGCAGGGCGCTGAGCAGTTCTTC
>TRBV6-1|.|TRBD2|TRBJ2-5
CASSDWTSGRETQYF
TGTGCCAGCAGTGACTGGACTAGCGGGAGGGAGACCCAGTACTTC
>TRBV6-1|.|TRBD1|TRBJ2-7
CASSVYRGAYEQYF
TGTGCCAGCAGTGTATACAGGGGCGCCTACGAGCAGTACTTC
>TRBV6-5|.|TRBD2|TRBJ2-2
CASSYPRRSSGGSNTGELFF
TGTGCCAGCAGTTACCCGAGGAGGAGTAGCGGGGGGTCGAACACCGGGGAGCTGTTTTTT
>TRBV4-1|.|TRBD1|TRBJ2-5
CASSQDGYRQGAGETQYF
TGCGCCAGCAGCCAAGATGGTTATCGACAGGGGGCCGGCGAGACCCAGTACTTC
>TRBV7-6|few|TRBD2|TRBJ2-2
CASSLARAGLAGGPSTGELFF
TGTGCCAGCAGCTTAGCGCGGGCGGGACTAGCGGGAGGGCCGAGCACCGGGGAGCTGTTTTTT
>TRBV6-5|.|.|TRBJ1-6
CASSYSNERSTPLHF
TGTGCCAGCAGTTACTCGAATGAGAGATCAACACCCCTCCACTTT
>TRBV9|.|TRBD2|TRBJ2-3
CASRGRGAGDPDTQYF
TGTGCCAGCAGGGGGCGGGGAGCGGGAGACCCAGATACCCAGTATTTC
>TRBV7-9|.|TRBD1|TRBJ2-5
CASSLGTGQETQYF
TGTGCCAGCAGCTTAGGGACAGGGCAAGAGACCCAGTACTTC
>TRBV7-8|.|.|TRBJ2-7
CASSYGVGRSSPEQYF
TGTGCCAGCAGCTATGGAGTGGGCCGGTCAAGTCCCGAGCAGTACTTC
>TRBV6-1|.|.|TRBJ2-5
CASSPRDPNYSQTQYF
TGTGCCAGCAGTCCCCGGGACCCGAATTACTCACAGACCCAGTACTTC
>TRBV15|once|TRBD1|TRBJ2-1
CATSRETGILNEQFF
TGTGCCACCAGCAGAGAGACAGGGATTCTCAATGAGCAGTTCTTC
>TRBV6-1|.|.|TRBJ2-3
CASSEAGVCSKNTQYF
TGTGCCAGCAGTGAAGCGGGGGTGTGTTCCAAAAATACGCAGTATTTC